The T cell receptor (beta chain) described here comes from a study of cytotoxic CD8 clonotypes in ibrutinib-treated CLL. Study background: On average, approximately 95,000 productive rearrangements and some 240,000 productive templates per sample.

General study results and limits: Whereas clonality rose at ibrutinib response, it declined toward baseline at progression.

This clone has more than one count but fewer than ten. The antigen remains unidentified. CDR1 and CDR2 (germline): GTSNPN, SVGIG (reference sequence). Trimming pared 0 bases from V and 3 bases from J, leaving 5 bases between. The CDR3 runs to 12 residues. Some clones are missing from TCRdb's copy, which holds only in-frame ones; the method was immunoSEQ multiplex PCR. The table has approximately 67,000 clones, 80% seen once; the top ten hold less than 9%. Sequencing was performed on PBMCs, taken at disease progression, from a patient treated with ibrutinib. The chain is built from TRBV30 and TRBJ1-2; D gene ambiguous. The source of this sequence is a human donor with chronic lymphocytic leukemia. The CDR3 is CAWSVGHYGYTF. CDR3 DNA sequence: TGTGCCTGGAGTGTAGGGCACTATGGCTACACCTTC.